The sequence of this T cell receptor (beta chain) was determined in a study of Graves' ophthalmopathy and Graves' hyperthyroidism. Trimming pared 6 bases from V and 7 bases from J, leaving 12 bases between. The CDR3 spans 12 residues. In germline, CDR1 is MNHEY, CDR2 SVGAGI. Study results and caveats: Blood also held most thyroid clonotypes expanded above 0.001 frequency. Using a 13-signature model, the authors split ophthalmopathy from stable hyperthyroidism, with roughly 90% sensitivity and 75% to 82% specificity. At about 69% sensitivity and 72.22% specificity, the model predicted progression of the ophthalmopathy.

For repertoire sequencing, the TCR beta CDR3 regions were amplified from RNA transcripts. RT-PCR with HTBI primers came first, then second-round multiplex PCR. TCRdb reprocessed the multiplex PCR reads with MiXCR, giving one entry per CDR3 protein. The table records approximately 330,000 distinct CDR3 sequences, 17% of them present only once. This clonotype was found many times. Its antigen is not identified. This TCR derives from an adult man with Graves' ophthalmopathy. The rearrangement joins TRBV6-5 to TRBJ1-1; D might be TRBD1 (5 bases). Sample: peripheral blood. CDR3 DNA sequence: TGTGCCAGCAGCAGGGAAAGGAGTGAAGCTTTCTTT. The encoded protein is CASSRERSEAFF.